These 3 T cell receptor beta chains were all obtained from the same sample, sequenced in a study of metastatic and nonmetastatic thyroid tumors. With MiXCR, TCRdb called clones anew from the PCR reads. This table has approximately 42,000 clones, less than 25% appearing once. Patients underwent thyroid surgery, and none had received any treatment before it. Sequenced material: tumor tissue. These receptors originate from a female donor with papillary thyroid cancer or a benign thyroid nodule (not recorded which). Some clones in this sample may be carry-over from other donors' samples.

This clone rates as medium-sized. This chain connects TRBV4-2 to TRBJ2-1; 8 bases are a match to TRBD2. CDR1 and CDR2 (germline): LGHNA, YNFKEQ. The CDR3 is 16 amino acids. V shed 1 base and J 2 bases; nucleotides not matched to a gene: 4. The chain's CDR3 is CASSQAGGPTYNEQFF. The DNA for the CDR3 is TGTGCCAGCAGCCAAGCGGGGGGGCCAACCTACAATGAGCAGTTCTTC.

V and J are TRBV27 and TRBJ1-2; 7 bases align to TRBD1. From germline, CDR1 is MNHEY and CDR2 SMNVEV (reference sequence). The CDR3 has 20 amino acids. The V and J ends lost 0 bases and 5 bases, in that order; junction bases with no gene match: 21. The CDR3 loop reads CASSLSGSWAGTDLGYGYTF. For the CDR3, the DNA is TGTGCCAGCAGTTTATCGGGGTCGTGGGCGGGGACAGATTTGGGATATGGCTACACCTTC.

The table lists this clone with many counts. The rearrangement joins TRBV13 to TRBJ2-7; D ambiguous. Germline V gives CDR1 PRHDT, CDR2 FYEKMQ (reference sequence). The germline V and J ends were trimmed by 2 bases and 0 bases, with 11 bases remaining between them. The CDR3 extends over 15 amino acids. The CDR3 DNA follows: TGTGCCAGCAGCTTATCTGGGAAGGGCTCCTACGAGCAGTACTTC. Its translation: CASSLSGKGSYEQYF.